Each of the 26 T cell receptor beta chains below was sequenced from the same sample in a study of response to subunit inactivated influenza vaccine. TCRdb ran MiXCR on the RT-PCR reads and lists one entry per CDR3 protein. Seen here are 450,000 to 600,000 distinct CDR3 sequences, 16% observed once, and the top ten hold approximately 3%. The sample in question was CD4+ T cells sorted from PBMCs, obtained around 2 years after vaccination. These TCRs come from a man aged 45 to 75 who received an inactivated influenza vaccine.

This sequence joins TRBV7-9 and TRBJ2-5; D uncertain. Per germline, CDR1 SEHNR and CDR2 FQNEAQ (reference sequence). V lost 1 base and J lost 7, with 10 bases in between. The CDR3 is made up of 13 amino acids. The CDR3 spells CASSLGNERTQYF. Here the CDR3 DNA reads TGTGCCAGCAGCTTAGGGAACGAACGGACCCAGTACTTC.

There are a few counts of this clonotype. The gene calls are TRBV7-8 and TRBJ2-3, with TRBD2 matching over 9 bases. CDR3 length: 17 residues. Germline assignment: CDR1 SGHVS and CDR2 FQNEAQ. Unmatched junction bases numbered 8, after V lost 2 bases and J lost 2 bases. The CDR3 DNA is TGTGCCAGCAGCTTATGGCGGGAGGGCCAGAACACAGATACGCAGTATTTT. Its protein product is CASSLWREGQNTDTQYF.

The chain's CDR3 is CASSQDRRGQETQYF. DNA of the CDR3: TGTGCCAGCAGCCAAGATAGGAGGGGACAAGAGACCCAGTACTTC. The chain links TRBV4-2 to TRBJ2-5, with D perhaps matching TRBD2 (6 bases). V was clipped by 0 bases and J by 2 bases, with 10 bases between them. Per the germline V gene, CDR1 is LGHNA and CDR2 is YNFKEQ. The CDR3 consists of 15 residues.

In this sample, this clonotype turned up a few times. CDR3: CAISETTGAWGGYTF. The CDR3 DNA sequence: TGTGCCATCAGTGAAACTACAGGGGCCTGGGGCGGCTACACCTTC. The V gene is TRBV10-3, the J gene TRBJ1-2; 7 nucleotides match TRBD1. Germline V gene lookup returns CDR1 ENHRY and CDR2 SYGVKD. The CDR3 totals 15 residues. With 3 bases clipped from V and 8 bases from J, the junction kept 12 bases outside the gene matches.

CDR3 nucleotide sequence: TGCGCCAGCAGCGCCCAGGAAAGGGGGCAGAATTCACCCCTCCACTTT. It yields the protein CASSAQERGQNSPLHF. This chain connects TRBV5-1 to TRBJ1-6; the match to TRBD1 covers 7 bases. This CDR3 is 16 amino acids long. Trimming cost V 4 bases and J 7 bases; bases outside gene matches: 11. Germline V CDR1 and CDR2: SGHRS, YFSETQ.

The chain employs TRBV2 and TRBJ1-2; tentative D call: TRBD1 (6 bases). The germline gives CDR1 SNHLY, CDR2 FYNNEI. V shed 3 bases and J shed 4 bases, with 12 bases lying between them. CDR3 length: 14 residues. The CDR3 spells CASSEVRGIYGYTF. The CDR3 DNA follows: TGTGCCAGCAGTGAGGTCAGGGGAATCTATGGCTACACCTTC.

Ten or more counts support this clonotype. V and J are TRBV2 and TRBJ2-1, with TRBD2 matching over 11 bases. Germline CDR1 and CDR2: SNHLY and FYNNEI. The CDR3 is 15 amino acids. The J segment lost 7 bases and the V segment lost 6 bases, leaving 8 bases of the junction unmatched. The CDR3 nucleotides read TGTGCCAGCAGGGAAACTAGCGGGAGTTTTAATGAGCAGTTCTTC. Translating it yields CASRETSGSFNEQFF.

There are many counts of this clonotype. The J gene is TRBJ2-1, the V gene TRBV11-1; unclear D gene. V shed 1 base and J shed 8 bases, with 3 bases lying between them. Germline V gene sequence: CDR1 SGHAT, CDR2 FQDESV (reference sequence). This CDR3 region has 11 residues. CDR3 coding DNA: TGTGCCAGCAGCTTAGAATATGAGCAGTTCTTC. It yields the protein CASSLEYEQFF.

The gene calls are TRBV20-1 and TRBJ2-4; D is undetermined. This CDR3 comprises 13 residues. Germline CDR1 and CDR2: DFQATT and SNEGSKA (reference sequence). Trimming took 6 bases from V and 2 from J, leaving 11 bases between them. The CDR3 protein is CSAWGTSKNIQYF. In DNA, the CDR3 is TGCAGTGCCTGGGGAACCTCCAAAAACATTCAGTACTTC.

As DNA, the CDR3 is TGTGCCAGCAGTTACTCGCCAGCGGCGAACACCGGGGAGCTGTTTTTT. Amino acid sequence: CASSYSPAANTGELFF. The chain carries TRBV6-2 or TRBV6-3 and TRBJ2-2; D may be TRBD2 (5 bases). V shed 0 bases and J shed 0 bases, with 8 bases lying between them. Per the germline V gene, CDR1 is MNHEY and CDR2 is SVGEGT. The CDR3 totals 16 residues.

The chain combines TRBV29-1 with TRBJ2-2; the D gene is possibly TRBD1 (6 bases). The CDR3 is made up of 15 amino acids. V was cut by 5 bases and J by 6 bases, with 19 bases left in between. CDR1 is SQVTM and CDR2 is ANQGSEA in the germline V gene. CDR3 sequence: CSVYLQGHEAGELFF. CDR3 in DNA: TGCAGCGTTTACCTTCAGGGGCATGAGGCCGGGGAGCTGTTTTTT.

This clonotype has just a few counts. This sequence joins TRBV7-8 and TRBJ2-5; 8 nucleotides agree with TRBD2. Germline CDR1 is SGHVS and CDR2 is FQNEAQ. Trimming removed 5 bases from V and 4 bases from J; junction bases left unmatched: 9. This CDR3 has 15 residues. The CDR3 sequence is CASSPGGLVGETQYF. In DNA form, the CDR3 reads TGTGCCAGCAGCCCGGGGGGGCTAGTAGGAGAGACCCAGTACTTC.

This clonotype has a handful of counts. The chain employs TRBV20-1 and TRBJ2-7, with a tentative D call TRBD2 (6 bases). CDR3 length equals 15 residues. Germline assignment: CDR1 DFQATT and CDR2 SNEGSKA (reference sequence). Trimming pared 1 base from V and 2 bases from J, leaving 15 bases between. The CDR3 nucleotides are TGCAGTGCTAGAGTTAGTACTAGCTGGGCCTACGAGCAGTACTTC. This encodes CSARVSTSWAYEQYF.

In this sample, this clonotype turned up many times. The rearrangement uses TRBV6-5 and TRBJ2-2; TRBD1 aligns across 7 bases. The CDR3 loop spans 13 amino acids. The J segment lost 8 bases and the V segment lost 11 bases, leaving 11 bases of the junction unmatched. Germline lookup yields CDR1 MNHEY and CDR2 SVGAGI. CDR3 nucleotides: TGTGCCTCACGGAGTTCAGGGGGAGGGGAGCTGTTTTTT. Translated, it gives CASRSSGGGELFF.

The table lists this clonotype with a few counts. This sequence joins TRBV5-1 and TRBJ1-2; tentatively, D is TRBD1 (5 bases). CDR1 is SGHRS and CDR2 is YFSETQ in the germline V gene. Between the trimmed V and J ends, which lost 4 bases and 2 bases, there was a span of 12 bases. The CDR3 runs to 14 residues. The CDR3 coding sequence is TGCGCCAGCAGCCCGACAGAACAGAACTATGGCTACACCTTC. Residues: CASSPTEQNYGYTF.

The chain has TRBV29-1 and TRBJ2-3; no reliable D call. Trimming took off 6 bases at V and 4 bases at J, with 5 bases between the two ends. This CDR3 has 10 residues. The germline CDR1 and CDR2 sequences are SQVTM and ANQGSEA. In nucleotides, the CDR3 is TGCAGCGTAAGTCCAGATACGCAGTATTTT. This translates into CSVSPDTQYF.

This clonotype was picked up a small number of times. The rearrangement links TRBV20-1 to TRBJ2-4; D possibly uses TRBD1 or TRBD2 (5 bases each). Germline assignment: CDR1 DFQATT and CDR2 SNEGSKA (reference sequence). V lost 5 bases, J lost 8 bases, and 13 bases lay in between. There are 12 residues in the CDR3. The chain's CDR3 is CSASREGDIQYF. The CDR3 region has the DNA TGCAGTGCTTCACGGGAAGGGGACATTCAGTACTTC.

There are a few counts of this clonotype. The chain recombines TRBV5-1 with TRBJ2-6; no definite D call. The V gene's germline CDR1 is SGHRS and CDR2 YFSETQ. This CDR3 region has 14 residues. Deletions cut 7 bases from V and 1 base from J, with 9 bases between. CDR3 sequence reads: CASQLDSGANVLTF. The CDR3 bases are TGCGCCAGCCAGTTAGATTCTGGGGCCAACGTCCTGACTTTC.

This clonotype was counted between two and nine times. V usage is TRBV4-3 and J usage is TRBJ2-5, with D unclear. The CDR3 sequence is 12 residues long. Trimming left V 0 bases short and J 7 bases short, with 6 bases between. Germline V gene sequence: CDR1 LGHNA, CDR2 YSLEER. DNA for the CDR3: TGCGCCAGCAGCCAAGATGGACGGACCCAGTACTTC. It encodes CASSQDGRTQYF.

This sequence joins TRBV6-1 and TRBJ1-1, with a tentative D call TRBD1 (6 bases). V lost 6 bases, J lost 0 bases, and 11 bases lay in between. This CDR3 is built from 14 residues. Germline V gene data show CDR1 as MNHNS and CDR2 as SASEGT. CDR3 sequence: CASRDRSMNTEAFF. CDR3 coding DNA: TGTGCCAGCAGGGACAGAAGCATGAACACTGAAGCTTTCTTT.

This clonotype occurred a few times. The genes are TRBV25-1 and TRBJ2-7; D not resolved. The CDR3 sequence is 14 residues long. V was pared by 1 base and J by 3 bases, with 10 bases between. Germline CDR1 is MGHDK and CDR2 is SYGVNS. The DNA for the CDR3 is TGTGCCAGCAGTGAATTTTGGGATGACTACGAGCAGTACTTC. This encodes CASSEFWDDYEQYF.

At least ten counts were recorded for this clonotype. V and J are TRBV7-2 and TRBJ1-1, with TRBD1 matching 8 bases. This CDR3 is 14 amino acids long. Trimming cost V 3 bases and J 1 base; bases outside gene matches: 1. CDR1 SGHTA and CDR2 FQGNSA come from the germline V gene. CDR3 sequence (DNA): TGTGCCAGCAGCTTCAGGGGGCCGAACACTGAAGCTTTCTTT. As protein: CASSFRGPNTEAFF. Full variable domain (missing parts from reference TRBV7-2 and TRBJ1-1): GAGVSQSPSNKVTEKGKDVELRCDPISGHTALYWYRQSLGQGLEFLIYFQGNSAPDKSGLPSDRFSAERTGGSVSTLTIQRTQQEDSAVYLCASSFRGPNTEAFFGQGTRLTVV.

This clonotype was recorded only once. CDR3 in amino acids: CASSPVIGEKLFF. CDR3 DNA: TGTGCCAGCAGCCCCGTCATAGGGGAAAAACTGTTTTTT. This chain uses TRBV11-2 with TRBJ1-4; D unresolved. Germline CDR1 is SGHAT and CDR2 is FQNNGV. The CDR3 contains 13 residues. V lost 5 bases, J lost 8 bases, and 12 bases lay in between.

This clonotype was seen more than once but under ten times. In DNA, the CDR3 is TGTGCCAGCAGTCCAACTTTAGGAGAGGTCTACAATGAGCAGTTCTTC. This encodes CASSPTLGEVYNEQFF. This chain connects TRBV28 to TRBJ2-1; D is ambiguous. Germline V gene sequence: CDR1 MDHEN, CDR2 SYDVKM. CDR3 length: 16 residues. With 5 bases removed from V and 3 bases from J, the gap between germline ends came to 17 bases.

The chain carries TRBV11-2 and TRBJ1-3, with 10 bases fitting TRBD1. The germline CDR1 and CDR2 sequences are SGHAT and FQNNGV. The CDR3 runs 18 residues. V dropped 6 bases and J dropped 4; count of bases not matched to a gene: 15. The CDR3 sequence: CASRGPGTGAKGGNTIYF. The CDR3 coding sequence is TGTGCCAGCAGGGGCCCCGGGACAGGGGCTAAAGGGGGAAACACCATATATTTT.

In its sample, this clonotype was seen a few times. The CDR3 coding sequence is TGTGCCAGCGTTGGACCCGCTGCCGAGCAGTACTTC. Amino acid sequence: CASVGPAAEQYF. This chain connects TRBV2 to TRBJ2-7, with D unclear. Germline V gene sequence: CDR1 SNHLY, CDR2 FYNNEI. CDR3 length: 12 amino acids. Deletions cut 8 bases from V and 6 bases from J, with 14 bases between.